What follows are 2 T cell receptor beta chains derived from one specimen sequenced in a study of T cell repertoires in cytomegalovirus infection. TCRdb reanalysed the reads using MiXCR and keeps one entry per CDR3 protein. The sample has more than 85,000 distinct CDR3 sequences, around 29% seen once; the top ten hold 80% to 85%. These TCRs' antigens remain unknown. The sample here was CD8+ T cells from cultured PBMCs, taken from culture after CMV antigen stimulation. Source of these receptors: a human donor in good health (CMV status not recorded). Some clones in this sample may be carry-over from other donors' samples.

The V and J genes are TRBV20-1 and TRBJ2-1; 7 bases map to TRBD2. The V gene's germline CDR1 is DFQATT and CDR2 SNEGSKA (reference sequence). Trimming took 5 bases from V and 4 from J; bases not matched to a gene: 17. CDR3 length: 17 amino acids. CDR3 nucleotides: TGCAGTGCTTCCTCGGTGGTTATCGGGGGACTATACAATGAGCAGTTCTTC. Its protein is CSASSVVIGGLYNEQFF.

The chain couples TRBV12-3 or TRBV12-4 to TRBJ2-3; D unresolved. This CDR3 has 15 amino acids. Trimming cost V 0 bases and J 0 bases, with 7 bases left between them. The CDR3 DNA is TGTGCCAGCAGTTTAGCGGGCTTTAGCACAGATACGCAGTATTTT. Translation: CASSLAGFSTDTQYF.